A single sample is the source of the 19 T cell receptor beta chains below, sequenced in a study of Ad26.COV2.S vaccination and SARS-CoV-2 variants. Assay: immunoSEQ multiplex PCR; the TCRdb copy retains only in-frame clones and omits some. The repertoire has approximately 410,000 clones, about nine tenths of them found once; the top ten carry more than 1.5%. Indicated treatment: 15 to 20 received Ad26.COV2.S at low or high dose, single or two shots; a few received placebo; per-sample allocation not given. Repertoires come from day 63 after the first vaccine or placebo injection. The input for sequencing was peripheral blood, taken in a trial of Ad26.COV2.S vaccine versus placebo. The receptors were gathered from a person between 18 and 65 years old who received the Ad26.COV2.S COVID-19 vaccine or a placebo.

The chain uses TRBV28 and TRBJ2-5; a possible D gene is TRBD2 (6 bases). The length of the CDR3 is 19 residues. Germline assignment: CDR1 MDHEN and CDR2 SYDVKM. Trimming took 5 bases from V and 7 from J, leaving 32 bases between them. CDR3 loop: CASSLNQGRRGGPLGTQYF. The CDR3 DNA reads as TGTGCCAGCAGTCTAAATCAGGGAAGGCGGGGCGGACCTCTCGGGACCCAGTACTTC.

The CDR3: CASSLVTETYEQYF. The CDR3 region has the DNA TGTGCCAGCAGCTTAGTGACAGAGACCTACGAGCAGTACTTC. V is TRBV7-2 and J is TRBJ2-7, with D possibly matching TRBD1 (5 bases). The CDR3 has 14 residues. Germline V gene lookup returns CDR1 SGHTA and CDR2 FQGNSA. The V and J ends lost 1 base and 2 bases respectively, with 9 bases between them.

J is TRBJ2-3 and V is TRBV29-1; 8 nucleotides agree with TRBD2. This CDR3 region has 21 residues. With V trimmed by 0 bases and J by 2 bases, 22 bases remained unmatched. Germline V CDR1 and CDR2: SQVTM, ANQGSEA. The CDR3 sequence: CSVEDLVGGANPTRYTDTQYF. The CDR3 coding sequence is TGCAGCGTTGAAGATCTGGTCGGGGGGGCGAATCCGACCCGATACACAGATACGCAGTATTTT.

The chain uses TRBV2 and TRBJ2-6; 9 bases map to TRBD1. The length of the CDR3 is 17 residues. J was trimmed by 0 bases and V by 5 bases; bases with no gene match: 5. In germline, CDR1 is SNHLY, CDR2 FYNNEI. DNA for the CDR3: TGTGCCAGCAGTAGGACAGGGGCAAGCTCTGGGGCCAACGTCCTGACTTTC. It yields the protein CASSRTGASSGANVLTF.

CDR3 DNA: TGTGCCAGCAGTTACTCGGCAGGATCTCATGGCTACACCTTC. Its translation is CASSYSAGSHGYTF. The J gene is TRBJ1-2, the V gene TRBV6-5, with D unresolved. Trimming shortened V by 0 bases and J by 6 bases, and 11 bases separated the two germline ends. The CDR3 extends over 14 amino acids. Germline values: CDR1 MNHEY, CDR2 SVGAGI.

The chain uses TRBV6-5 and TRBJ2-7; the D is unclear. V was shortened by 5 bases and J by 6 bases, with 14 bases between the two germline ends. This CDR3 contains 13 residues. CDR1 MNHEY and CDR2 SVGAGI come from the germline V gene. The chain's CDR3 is CASSPVASAEQYF. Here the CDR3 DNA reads TGTGCCAGCAGTCCCGTTGCCAGTGCCGAGCAGTACTTC.

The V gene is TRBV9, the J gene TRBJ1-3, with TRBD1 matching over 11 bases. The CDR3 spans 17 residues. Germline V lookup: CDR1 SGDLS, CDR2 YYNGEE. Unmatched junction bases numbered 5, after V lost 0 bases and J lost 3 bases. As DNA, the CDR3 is TGTGCCAGCAGCGTAGATGGGGACAGGGGGTTTGGAAACACCATATATTTT. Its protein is CASSVDGDRGFGNTIYF.

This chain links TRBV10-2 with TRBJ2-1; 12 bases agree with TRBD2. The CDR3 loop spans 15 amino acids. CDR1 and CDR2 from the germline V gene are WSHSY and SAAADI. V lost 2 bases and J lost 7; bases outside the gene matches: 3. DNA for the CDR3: TGCGCCAGCAGTGAGCCTAGCGGGGGGGCTAATGAGCAGTTCTTC. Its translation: CASSEPSGGANEQFF.

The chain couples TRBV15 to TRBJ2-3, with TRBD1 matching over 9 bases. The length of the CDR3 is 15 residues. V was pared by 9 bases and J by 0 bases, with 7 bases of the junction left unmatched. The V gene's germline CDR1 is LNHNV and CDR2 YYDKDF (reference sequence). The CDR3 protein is CATTGTGNSTDTQYF. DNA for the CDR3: TGTGCCACGACCGGGACAGGGAATAGCACAGATACGCAGTATTTT.

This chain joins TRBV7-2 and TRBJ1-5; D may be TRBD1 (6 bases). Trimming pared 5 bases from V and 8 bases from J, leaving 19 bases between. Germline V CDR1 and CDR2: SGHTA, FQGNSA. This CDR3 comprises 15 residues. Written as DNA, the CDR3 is TGTGCCAGCAGCCCCAGGACGGGGGGCAAGGAGCCCCAGCATTTT. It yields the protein CASSPRTGGKEPQHF. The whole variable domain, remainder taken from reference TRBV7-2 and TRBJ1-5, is GAGVSQSPSNKVTEKGKDVELRCDPISGHTALYWYRQSLGQGLEFLIYFQGNSAPDKSGLPSDRFSAERTGGSVSTLTIQRTQQEDSAVYLCASSPRTGGKEPQHFGDGTRLSIL.

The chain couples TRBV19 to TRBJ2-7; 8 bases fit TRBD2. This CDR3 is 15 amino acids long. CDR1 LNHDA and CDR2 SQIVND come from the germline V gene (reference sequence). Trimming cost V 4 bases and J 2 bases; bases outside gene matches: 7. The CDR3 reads CASSRTLAAAYEQYF. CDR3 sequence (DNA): TGTGCCAGTAGTAGGACACTAGCGGCGGCCTACGAGCAGTACTTC.

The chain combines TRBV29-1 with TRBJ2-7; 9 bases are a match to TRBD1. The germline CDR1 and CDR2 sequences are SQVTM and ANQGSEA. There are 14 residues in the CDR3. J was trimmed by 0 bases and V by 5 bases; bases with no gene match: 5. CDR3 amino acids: CSVLRGQGSYEQYF. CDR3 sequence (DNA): TGCAGCGTTTTGAGGGGACAGGGCTCCTACGAGCAGTACTTC.

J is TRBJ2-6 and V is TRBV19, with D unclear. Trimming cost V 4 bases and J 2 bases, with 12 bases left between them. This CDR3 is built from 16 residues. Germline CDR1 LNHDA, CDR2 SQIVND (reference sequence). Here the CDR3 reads CASSTPTSTGANVLTF. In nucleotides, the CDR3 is TGTGCCAGTAGTACCCCAACGAGTACTGGGGCCAACGTCCTGACTTTC. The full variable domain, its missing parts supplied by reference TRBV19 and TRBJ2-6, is DGGITQSPKYLFRKEGQNVTLSCEQNLNHDAMYWYRQDPGQGLRLIYYSQIVNDFQKGDIAEGYSVSREKKESFPLTVTSAQKNPTAFYLCASSTPTSTGANVLTFGAGSRLTVL.

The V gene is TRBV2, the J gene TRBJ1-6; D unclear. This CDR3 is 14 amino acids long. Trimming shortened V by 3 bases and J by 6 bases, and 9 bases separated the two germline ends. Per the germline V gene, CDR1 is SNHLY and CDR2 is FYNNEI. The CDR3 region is CASSEGSFNSPLHF. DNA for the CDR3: TGTGCCAGCAGTGAGGGCAGCTTTAATTCACCCCTCCACTTT.

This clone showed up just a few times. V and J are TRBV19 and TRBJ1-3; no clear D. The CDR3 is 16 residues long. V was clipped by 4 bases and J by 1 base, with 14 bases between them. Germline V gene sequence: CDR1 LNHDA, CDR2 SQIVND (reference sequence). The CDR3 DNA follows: TGTGCCAGTAGTAACCCGGGGTCCGGTTCTGGAAACACCATATATTTT. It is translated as CASSNPGSGSGNTIYF.

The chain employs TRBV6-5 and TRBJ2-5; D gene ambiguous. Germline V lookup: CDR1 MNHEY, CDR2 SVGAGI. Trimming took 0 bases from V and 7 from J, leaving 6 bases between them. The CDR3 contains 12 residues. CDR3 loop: CASSYSTGTQYF. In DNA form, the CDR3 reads TGTGCCAGCAGTTACTCCACCGGGACCCAGTACTTC.

CDR3 DNA: TGTGCCAGCAGTCGCGGACAGGGGTACTACGAGCAGTACTTC. Translation gives CASSRGQGYYEQYF. J is TRBJ2-7 and V is TRBV27; 9 bases are shared with TRBD1. From germline, CDR1 is MNHEY and CDR2 SMNVEV (reference sequence). After removal of 5 bases from V and 3 bases from J, the junction contained 5 bases not matched to a gene. The CDR3 length is 14 residues.

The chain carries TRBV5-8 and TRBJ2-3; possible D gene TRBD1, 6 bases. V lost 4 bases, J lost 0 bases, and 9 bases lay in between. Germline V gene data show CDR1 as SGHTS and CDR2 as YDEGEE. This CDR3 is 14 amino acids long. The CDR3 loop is CASSRTVSTDTQYF. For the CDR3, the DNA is TGTGCCAGCAGCCGGACAGTGAGCACAGATACGCAGTATTTT.

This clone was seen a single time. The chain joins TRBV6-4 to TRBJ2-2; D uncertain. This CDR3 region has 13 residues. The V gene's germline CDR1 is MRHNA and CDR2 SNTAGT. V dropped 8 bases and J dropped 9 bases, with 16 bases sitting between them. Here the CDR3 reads CASASAAHRELFF. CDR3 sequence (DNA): TGTGCCAGCGCCAGCGCGGCCCACCGGGAGCTGTTTTTT.